This T cell receptor beta chain was profiled in a study of PD-L1 blockade in urothelial cancer. On the study more broadly: About 90% of the roughly 30 patients comprised males who had bladder-origin urothelial cancer. At 6 weeks and at 3 weeks (second dose) after treatment start, blood was analyzed. The median T cell count in blood samples was some 150,000.

Study observations and caveats: Tumor-associated TCR clones expanded more in blood at 3 weeks in patients with durable benefit.

In regard to this clone: What it binds is unknown.

J gave up 0 bases and V 1 base, and 6 bases lay outside the gene matches. Germline V CDR1 and CDR2: MNHEY, SMNVEV (reference sequence). The CDR3 has 18 residues. Time point here: pretreatment peripheral blood. TCRdb's table, derived via immunoSEQ multiplex PCR, lists solely in-frame clones and lacks some. The sample includes fewer than 45,000 clones, about 88% of them seen just once. The rearrangement joins TRBV27 to TRBJ1-5; 10 nucleotides agree with TRBD1. This specimen was PBMCs, taken around atezolizumab (anti-PD-L1) treatment. The source is a donor over 35 with urothelial cancer. Here the CDR3 DNA reads TGTGCCAGCAGTTTATTCGGGACAGGGGCCCATAGCAATCAGCCCCAGCATTTT. It is translated as CASSLFGTGAHSNQPQHF.